This T cell receptor beta chain was captured by sequencing in a study of blood T cells in healthy people across ages. A sample-barcoded 5' primer and a J-beta primer mix were used in a second PCR of roughly 7 to 11 cycles. TCRdb used MiXCR to reprocess the 5' RACE reads, holding one entry per CDR3 protein. The sample lists about 970,000 distinct CDR3 sequences; roughly 51% were seen once. Turning to this clonotype: Its antigen is unidentified.

Germline lookup yields CDR1 SGHTA and CDR2 FQGTGA. Trimming took 1 base from V and 8 from J, leaving 9 bases between them. There are 13 residues in the CDR3. The donors, aged roughly 6 to 95, were healthy Caucasians from Russia. Donors each provided around 9 milliliters of peripheral blood. The study, taken as a whole, reports: Among T cells, TCR beta diversity per million cells dropped roughly linearly as age rose. Unknown CMV status may confound age-related changes in expanded clones.

The clonotype comes from a woman aged 60-75 years in good health. Specimen: blood. The chain is built from TRBV7-3 and TRBJ2-1, with D uncertain. Written as DNA, the CDR3 is TGTGCCAGCAGCTTAATGGTTCTGGATGAGCAGTTCTTC. This sequence encodes CASSLMVLDEQFF.